The 17 T cell receptor beta chains below come from one sample, sequenced in a study of blood T cell repertoires in COVID-19. Assay: immunoSEQ multiplex PCR; the TCRdb copy retains only in-frame clones and omits some. The data contain almost 250,000 clones, around 87% of them singletons. The sequencing sample was made of PBMCs or T cells enriched from blood (not recorded which). All receptors derive from a woman in her forties or fifties who had recovered from COVID-19.

The chain has TRBV28 and TRBJ2-7, with D possibly matching TRBD1 (5 bases). V dropped 6 bases and J dropped 4 bases, with 10 bases sitting between them. This CDR3 comprises 12 residues. Germline CDR1 and CDR2: MDHEN and SYDVKM. This CDR3 reads CASRDRIYEQYF. The CDR3 DNA is TGTGCCAGCAGAGACAGAATTTACGAGCAGTACTTC.

The V call is TRBV28, the J call TRBJ2-2; possibly TRBD2 for D (6 bases). Germline V gives CDR1 MDHEN, CDR2 SYDVKM. Trimming removed 11 bases from V and 8 bases from J, with 21 bases in between. This CDR3 has 14 residues. For the CDR3, the DNA is TGTGCCGGAACCCGGGACTTCCAAACAGGGGAGCTGTTTTTT. As protein: CAGTRDFQTGELFF.

V usage is TRBV19 and J usage is TRBJ2-4, with D tentatively TRBD2 (5 bases). V was pared by 10 bases and J by 5 bases, with 12 bases between. The CDR3 has 12 amino acids. Germline CDR1 and CDR2: LNHDA and SQIVND (reference sequence). This CDR3 is CATSTRENIQYF. The CDR3, as DNA: TGTGCCACCTCCACTAGGGAAAACATTCAGTACTTC.

This chain uses TRBV5-1 with TRBJ2-1; TRBD2 agrees at 8 bases. The germline CDR1 and CDR2 sequences are SGHRS and YFSETQ. This CDR3 has 18 amino acids. Trimming cost V 7 bases and J 0 bases; bases outside gene matches: 15. The chain's CDR3 is CASSPESSGPSSYNEQFF. The CDR3 DNA reads TGCGCCAGCTCACCGGAATCTAGCGGGCCCAGCTCCTACAATGAGCAGTTCTTC.

The gene calls are TRBV7-3 and TRBJ2-3, with D possibly TRBD2 on 5 matching bases. The CDR3 is 13 residues long. CDR1 SGHTA and CDR2 FQGTGA come from the germline V gene. V shed 1 base and J shed 4 bases, with 6 bases lying between them. CDR3 amino acids: CASSLIAPDTQYF. The DNA of the CDR3 is TGTGCCAGCAGCTTAATAGCGCCAGATACGCAGTATTTT.

V gene TRBV19 combines with J gene TRBJ2-1, with 7 bases fitting TRBD2. Germline V gene sequence: CDR1 LNHDA, CDR2 SQIVND (reference sequence). The CDR3 has 15 residues. With V trimmed by 7 bases and J by 0 bases, 6 bases remained unmatched. DNA for the CDR3: TGTGCCAGTAAAACTAGCGTCCCCTCCTACAATGAGCAGTTCTTC. This sequence encodes CASKTSVPSYNEQFF. The full variable domain, with the rest looked up from reference TRBV19 and TRBJ2-1, is DGGITQSPKYLFRKEGQNVTLSCEQNLNHDAMYWYRQDPGQGLRLIYYSQIVNDFQKGDIAEGYSVSREKKESFPLTVTSAQKNPTAFYLCASKTSVPSYNEQFFGPGTRLTVL.

V gene TRBV6-5 combines with J gene TRBJ2-7; 8 nucleotides agree with TRBD1. Germline-derived CDR1 and CDR2 are MNHEY and SVGAGI. With 10 bases clipped from V and 3 bases from J, the junction kept 8 bases outside the gene matches. The CDR3 has 13 residues. The CDR3 bases are TGTGCCACCTCCGAGGACAGGGACTACGAGCAGTACTTC. Its protein is CATSEDRDYEQYF.

This chain joins TRBV27 and TRBJ1-2; TRBD1 matches 9 bases. The germline gives CDR1 MNHEY, CDR2 SMNVEV (reference sequence). Germline trimming cut 3 bases from V and 4 bases from J; bases unmatched to any gene: 12. This CDR3 has 17 residues. This chain's CDR3 is CASSLTLPGQGPYGYTF. In nucleotides, the CDR3 is TGTGCCAGCAGTTTGACCCTCCCGGGACAGGGCCCCTATGGCTACACCTTC.

This chain links TRBV4-1 with TRBJ2-7; tentatively, D is TRBD2 (5 bases). V was cut by 1 base and J by 2 bases, with 12 bases left in between. The CDR3 length is 15 residues. The germline V gene encodes CDR1 MGHRA and CDR2 YSYEKL. CDR3: CASSQVEGSTYEQYF. In DNA, the CDR3 is TGCGCCAGCAGCCAAGTTGAGGGTAGCACCTACGAGCAGTACTTC.

V is TRBV5-5 and J is TRBJ2-1; D perhaps matches TRBD1 (5 bases). Germline CDR1 is SGHKS and CDR2 is YYEKEE (reference sequence). This CDR3 has 13 amino acids. The V and J ends lost 0 bases and 5 bases respectively, with 6 bases between them. This chain's CDR3 is CASSLGTHNEQFF. CDR3 in DNA: TGTGCCAGCAGCTTGGGGACACACAATGAGCAGTTCTTC.

The CDR3 region has the DNA TGTGCCAGCAGCGGACAGGGCTTAATGAACACTGAAGCTTTCTTT. This sequence encodes CASSGQGLMNTEAFF. The chain uses TRBV9 and TRBJ1-1; 7 bases map to TRBD1. Germline values: CDR1 SGDLS, CDR2 YYNGEE. The ends lost 3 bases at V and 0 bases at J; junction bases unmatched: 5. The CDR3 is 15 amino acids.

The chain carries TRBV10-3 and TRBJ1-5; perhaps TRBD1 as D (5 bases). Germline loops: CDR1 ENHRY, CDR2 SYGVKD. V was shortened by 3 bases and J by 6 bases, with 15 bases between the two germline ends. The CDR3 consists of 15 residues. The DNA of the CDR3 is TGTGCCATCAGTGACGGGGGATTTGGGGGTCAGCCCCAGCATTTT. Protein product: CAISDGGFGGQPQHF.

The chain couples TRBV15 to TRBJ1-2; perhaps TRBD1 as D (5 bases). CDR1 is LNHNV, CDR2 YYDKDF, per germline (reference sequence). The V end lost 1 base, the J end lost 4 bases, and 13 bases lay between the germline ends. The CDR3 length is 15 residues. The CDR3 reads CATSRGGNGGYGYTF. In DNA form, the CDR3 reads TGTGCCACCAGCAGAGGCGGAAACGGGGGCTATGGCTACACCTTC.

This clone has a single count. CDR3 sequence reads: CASSTTENYGYTF. CDR3 in DNA: TGTGCCAGCAGCACGACAGAAAACTATGGCTACACCTTC. The genes are TRBV28 and TRBJ1-2, with D perhaps TRBD1 (5 bases). This CDR3 is built from 13 residues. The germline CDR1 and CDR2 sequences are MDHEN and SYDVKM. V dropped 6 bases and J dropped 2 bases, with 10 bases sitting between them.

The V call is TRBV2, the J call TRBJ2-1, with 8 bases that match TRBD1. V lost 7 bases and J lost 7; bases outside the gene matches: 6. CDR1 is SNHLY, CDR2 FYNNEI, per germline. This CDR3 comprises 13 residues. CDR3: CASTQGASNEQFF. CDR3 nucleotides: TGTGCCAGCACCCAGGGGGCAAGTAATGAGCAGTTCTTC.

This sequence joins TRBV11-3 and TRBJ2-2; 11 bases agree with TRBD1. This CDR3 region has 16 residues. Germline values: CDR1 SGHNT, CDR2 YENEEA. J gave up 2 bases and V 5 bases, and 4 bases lay outside the gene matches. This CDR3 reads CASSAGQGDNTGELFF. The CDR3 DNA is TGTGCCAGCAGCGCGGGACAGGGGGACAACACCGGGGAGCTGTTTTTT. Full variable domain (outside the CDR3, taken from reference TRBV11-3 and TRBJ2-2): EAGVVQSPRYKIIEKKQPVAFWCNPISGHNTLYWYLQNLGQGPELLIRYENEEAVDDSQLPKDRFSAERLKGVDSTLKIQPAELGDSAVYLCASSAGQGDNTGELFFGEGSRLTVL.

V and J are TRBV5-4 and TRBJ2-2, with 7 bases fitting TRBD2. Germline CDR1 is SGHNT and CDR2 is YYREEE (reference sequence). V trimming: 4 bases; J trimming: 0 bases; junction bases outside the gene matches: 6. The CDR3 totals 16 residues. CDR3 sequence reads: CASSPRSGANTGELFF. CDR3 in DNA: TGTGCCAGCAGCCCTAGAAGCGGGGCGAACACCGGGGAGCTGTTTTTT.